This entry lists 17 T cell receptor beta chains sequenced from one sample in a study of T cell responses to AZD1222 COVID-19 vaccine. Some clones are missing from TCRdb's copy, which holds only in-frame ones; the method was immunoSEQ multiplex PCR. The repertoire holds about 110,000 clones, around 89% seen once, with 4% to 6% in the top ten. The sample was peripheral blood, taken on day 0 of AZD1222 vaccination. The receptors originated from an adult in good health.

The rearrangement uses TRBV4-2 and TRBJ2-5; TRBD1 aligns across 12 bases. V lost 0 bases to trimming and J lost 5 bases; unmatched junction nucleotides: 4. The germline CDR1 and CDR2 sequences are LGHNA and YNFKEQ. The CDR3 length is 16 residues. The CDR3 spells CASSQDWDRGRETQYF. The CDR3 DNA is TGTGCCAGCAGCCAAGACTGGGACAGGGGGCGGGAGACCCAGTACTTC.

The rearrangement links TRBV19 to TRBJ1-6, with D perhaps TRBD1 (6 bases). V gave up 5 bases and J gave up 6 bases, with 23 bases separating them. From germline, CDR1 is LNHDA and CDR2 SQIVND (reference sequence). There are 18 residues in the CDR3. The DNA for the CDR3 is TGTGCCAGTAGTGCCACCCGGGACACCGTGTCTATTAATTCACCCCTCCACTTT. This translates into CASSATRDTVSINSPLHF.

V and J are TRBV2 and TRBJ2-1, with D perhaps TRBD2 (6 bases). Looked up from germline, CDR1 is SNHLY and CDR2 is FYNNEI. Trimming took off 4 bases at V and 10 bases at J, with 8 bases between the two ends. The CDR3 runs 11 residues. The CDR3 coding sequence is TGTGCCAGCAGTGTGGGACTCGAGCAGTTCTTC. Encoded protein: CASSVGLEQFF.

This chain connects TRBV6-6 to TRBJ2-1; TRBD1 aligns across 10 bases. Germline lookup yields CDR1 MNHNY and CDR2 SVGAGI (reference sequence). V lost 5 bases to trimming and J lost 9 bases; unmatched junction nucleotides: 13. The CDR3 length is 16 residues. The CDR3 DNA reads TGTGCCAGCAGTACCTGGGACAGGGGAAAATTGGGTGAGCAGTTCTTC. As protein: CASSTWDRGKLGEQFF.

The chain carries TRBV28 and TRBJ2-1, with D possibly TRBD2 on 5 matching bases. This CDR3 is 15 amino acids long. V was shortened by 6 bases and J by 6 bases, with 18 bases between the two germline ends. The germline CDR1 and CDR2 sequences are MDHEN and SYDVKM. The CDR3 DNA follows: TGTGCCAGCAGCCCACGAGGGTTTTTTGGCAATGAGCAGTTCTTC. Its translation is CASSPRGFFGNEQFF.

The chain uses TRBV19 and TRBJ2-7; D is unclear. The CDR3 has 14 amino acids. With 3 bases removed from V and 4 bases from J, the gap between germline ends came to 13 bases. Germline lookup yields CDR1 LNHDA and CDR2 SQIVND (reference sequence). The chain's CDR3 is CASSMVGDGYEQYF. The CDR3 DNA reads as TGTGCCAGTAGTATGGTAGGTGACGGGTACGAGCAGTACTTC.

The chain carries TRBV3-1 (or the pseudogene TRBV3-2) and TRBJ2-3, with D perhaps TRBD1 (5 bases). The germline V gene has CDR1 LGHDT and CDR2 YNNKEL (reference sequence). Trimming shortened V by 0 bases and J by 3 bases, and 13 bases separated the two germline ends. This CDR3 is 16 amino acids long. The CDR3 loop is CASSQDRWGYTDTQYF. The CDR3 nucleotides read TGTGCCAGCAGCCAAGATCGATGGGGCTATACAGATACGCAGTATTTT.

This chain joins TRBV18 and TRBJ2-2, with 9 bases aligning to TRBD1. There are 17 residues in the CDR3. The V and J ends lost 3 bases and 5 bases, in that order; junction bases with no gene match: 10. Germline V gene data show CDR1 as KGHSH and CDR2 as LQKENI. CDR3 sequence reads: CASSPNNAGQGTGELFF. The CDR3, as DNA: TGTGCCAGCTCACCCAATAACGCGGGACAGGGAACCGGGGAGCTGTTTTTT.

The chain carries TRBV11-3 and TRBJ2-1; D may match TRBD1 or TRBD2 (6 bases each). Germline V gene sequence: CDR1 SGHNT, CDR2 YENEEA. The CDR3 runs to 15 residues. V lost 3 bases and J lost 2, with 11 bases in between. CDR3 coding DNA: TGTGCCAGCAGCTTGAGGGGGGCGACCTACAATGAGCAGTTCTTC. It translates to CASSLRGATYNEQFF.

This chain joins TRBV27 and TRBJ2-1, with TRBD1 matching 9 bases. In germline, CDR1 is MNHEY, CDR2 SMNVEV (reference sequence). The CDR3 covers 15 residues. J was trimmed by 4 bases and V by 1 base; bases with no gene match: 2. This CDR3 reads CASSLLGQGYNEQFF. The DNA of the CDR3 is TGTGCCAGCAGTTTATTGGGACAGGGATACAATGAGCAGTTCTTC.

The chain carries TRBV28 and TRBJ2-3; a weak D match, TRBD2 (6 bases). CDR3 length: 16 residues. The V gene's germline CDR1 is MDHEN and CDR2 SYDVKM. The V end was cut by 4 bases, the J end by 1 base, with 15 bases between. CDR3 sequence reads: CASSSMRGGGTDTQYF. In DNA form, the CDR3 reads TGTGCCAGCAGTTCTATGAGGGGCGGGGGCACAGATACGCAGTATTTT.

This chain connects TRBV6-4 to TRBJ1-2; D possibly corresponds to TRBD1 (5 bases). Germline assignment: CDR1 MRHNA and CDR2 SNTAGT. Trimming cost V 0 bases and J 8 bases, with 13 bases left between them. CDR3 length equals 14 residues. In DNA form, the CDR3 reads TGTGCCAGCAGTGACTCGACCAGGGTGGGAGGCTACACCTTC. Translation: CASSDSTRVGGYTF.

V is TRBV14 and J is TRBJ2-1, with D unresolved. The CDR3 extends over 17 amino acids. Between the trimmed V and J ends, which lost 3 bases and 4 bases, there was a span of 19 bases. Germline lookup yields CDR1 SGHDN and CDR2 FVKESK. This CDR3 is CASSHPNTVALYNEQFF. The DNA of the CDR3 is TGTGCCAGCAGCCATCCGAACACCGTCGCTTTGTACAATGAGCAGTTCTTC.

Only one count was recorded for this clone. The chain joins TRBV6-5 to TRBJ1-1, with D possibly TRBD1 on 5 matching bases. The CDR3 runs to 13 residues. V lost 6 bases to trimming and J lost 1 base, with 9 bases between them. CDR1 and CDR2 (germline): MNHEY, SVGAGI. The CDR3 region is CASRDTSNTEAFF. CDR3 in DNA: TGTGCCAGCAGGGACACATCGAACACTGAAGCTTTCTTT.

This clone was recorded only once. CDR3 sequence (DNA): TGTGCCAGCACCGTCGACAGGGTGATAAATGAGCAGTTCTTC. Its protein product is CASTVDRVINEQFF. The chain carries TRBV5-8 and TRBJ2-1; TRBD1 matches at 7 bases. The CDR3 is 14 residues long. V was clipped by 6 bases and J by 7 bases; unmatched bases: 10. The germline V gene has CDR1 SGHTS and CDR2 YDEGEE.

This clone has a single count. The chain couples TRBV4-2 to TRBJ2-1; TRBD2 aligns across 13 bases. The CDR3 runs to 15 residues. CDR1 is LGHNA and CDR2 is YNFKEQ in the germline V gene. V lost 4 bases to trimming and J lost 5 bases; unmatched junction nucleotides: 2. This CDR3 reads CASSPTSGGDNEQFF. CDR3 bases: TGTGCCAGCAGCCCTACTAGCGGGGGGGACAATGAGCAGTTCTTC.

This clone was picked up a small number of times. The rearrangement links TRBV4-3 to TRBJ1-5; D call uncertain. Trimming took 0 bases from V and 7 from J, leaving 10 bases between them. The CDR3 has 14 residues. Germline values: CDR1 LGHNA, CDR2 YSLEER. CDR3 loop: CASSQDYSVQPQHF. In nucleotides, the CDR3 is TGCGCCAGCAGCCAAGATTACAGTGTCCAGCCCCAGCATTTT.